These T cell receptor beta chains were read from a single sample in a study of a mutant IDH1 vaccine in newly diagnosed glioma. These receptors' antigens are unknown. Sequencing used immunoSEQ multiplex PCR; TCRdb keeps in-frame clones, though not all of them. This sample carries 57,000 or so clones, 84% of them seen once, and the ten largest clones take roughly 3.5%. The sequencing here drew on PBMCs, taken from a glioma patient whose treatment included an IDH1 peptide vaccine. Receptors originate from a man aged 25-45 years with glioma. The CDR3 runs from the conserved cysteine through the conserved F or W. The D gene is left open where the match is weak. Not every row has a clone size; where given, it reads once, few, many or a size class.

abundance | j_gene | d_gene | v_gene | CDR3nt | CDR3aa
. | TRBJ2-1 | . | TRBV6-1 | TGTGCCAGCAGTGAAGGCGTTACTAGCCTCCCCCGGGGTGAGCAGTTCTTC | CASSEGVTSLPRGEQFF
. | TRBJ2-1 | . | TRBV11-2 | TGTGCCAGCAGCGGCGGGATTCACAATGAGCAGTTCTTC | CASSGGIHNEQFF
. | TRBJ1-2 | . | TRBV5-1 | TGCGCCAGCAGCCCTGGGGCCTCTAACTATGGCTACACCTTC | CASSPGASNYGYTF
. | TRBJ2-3 | TRBD1 | TRBV28 | TGTGCCAGCGGCGAACAGGGGGTAACAGATACGCAGTATTTT | CASGEQGVTDTQYF
. | TRBJ2-1 | . | TRBV5-1 | TGCGCCAGCAGCTTAGGGACCTACAATGAGCAGTTCTTC | CASSLGTYNEQFF
. | TRBJ2-5 | . | TRBV30 | TGTGCCTGGAGTCCCTGGGGGACTCTCCAAGAGACCCAGTACTTC | CAWSPWGTLQETQYF
. | TRBJ2-1 | . | TRBV13 | TGTGCCAGCAGCCCCCCGGCCCCGGGGTATGAGCAGTTCTTC | CASSPPAPGYEQFF
. | TRBJ1-1 | TRBD1 | TRBV5-1 | TGCGTCAGCAGCTTGGTCGGACAGGGGAACACTGAAGCTTTCTTT | CVSSLVGQGNTEAFF
. | TRBJ2-1 | TRBD2 | TRBV19 | TGTGCCAGTAGTATAGAAGCGGGAGGGTACAATGAGCAGTTCTTC | CASSIEAGGYNEQFF
. | TRBJ2-2 | . | TRBV29-1 | TGCAGCGTTACCAGGACAGCTAAGAACACCGGGGAGCTGTTTTTT | CSVTRTAKNTGELFF
. | TRBJ2-5 | . | TRBV6-5 | TGTGCCAGCTCCCCCAGGGGTCGGACCCAGTACTTC | CASSPRGRTQYF
. | TRBJ2-2 | . | TRBV10-3 | TGTGCCATCAGTGAGTCAAGGGCACAGGGCCCGGGGACCGGGGAGCTGTTTTTT | CAISESRAQGPGTGELFF
few | TRBJ1-2 | . | TRBV6-1 | TGTGCCAGCAGTGAAAACCCTCCCTACGGCTACACCTTC | CASSENPPYGYTF